This T cell receptor (beta chain) was profiled in a study of blood T cell repertoires in COVID-19. In this sample, this clone turned up many times. Per the germline V gene, CDR1 is GTSNPN and CDR2 is SVGIG (reference sequence). Trimming removed 3 bases from V and 5 bases from J, with 16 bases in between. This CDR3 contains 14 residues. Authors' data handling: From reference gene primer amplification, estimates of nucleated cell counts were derived. Using immunoSEQ multiplex PCR, the repertoire was profiled, and TCRdb retains in-frame clones only, with some absent. That table furnishes V, J and clone size, whereas the DNA furnished D and trimming. The sample lists around 65,000 clones, roughly 81% seen once, with 9.2% in the top ten.

Input material: peripheral blood. The origin of this receptor is a human donor in a cohort sampled during active COVID-19. The rearrangement links TRBV30 to TRBJ1-1; D not certain. The CDR3 loop reads CAWSLQLKTTEAFF. CDR3 in DNA: TGTGCCTGGAGCTTACAGCTGAAGACAACTGAAGCTTTCTTT.